The 10 T cell receptor beta chains below all came from one sample that was sequenced in a study of early T cells in non-severe SARS-CoV-2 infection (dated by TCRdb to about 2021). The method behind the library was 5' RACE. The run used a NextSeq 500. Using fastp trimming at Q25 and MiXCR clonotype assembly, TCRdb reanalyzed the public sequencing data and kept in-frame beta chains. Each entry merges the rows of one CDR3 protein and shows their most common DNA and genes. In this sample the table shows approximately 70,000 distinct CDR3 sequences, approximately 12% of which occur a single time. Together, the top ten hold around 16% of the sample. The specimen comprised whole blood, sampled at baseline. These receptors were obtained from an adult who was a healthcare worker with PCR-confirmed SARS-CoV-2 infection or an uninfected control (not recorded which). The donor label of this sample is uncertain.

The rearrangement links TRBV7-9 to TRBJ1-1, with D maybe TRBD1 (6 bases). The CDR3 consists of 16 residues. Per the germline V gene, CDR1 is SEHNR and CDR2 is FQNEAQ (reference sequence). Trimming left V 7 bases short and J 0 bases short, with 18 bases between. This CDR3 is CASNPRQDPMNTEAFF. The CDR3 DNA reads TGTGCCAGCAATCCCCGACAGGATCCAATGAACACTGAAGCTTTCTTT.

This clonotype was recorded many times. The chain has TRBV12-3 or TRBV12-4 and TRBJ1-1; D unresolved. The CDR3 loop spans 14 amino acids. Trimming removed 2 bases from V and 4 bases from J, with 11 bases in between. The CDR3: CASSLFGEGTEAFF. The DNA of the CDR3 is TGTGCCAGCAGTTTATTTGGGGAGGGCACTGAAGCTTTCTTT.

This rearrangement joins TRBV15 to TRBJ1-1, with TRBD1 identical over 7 bases. J lost 0 bases, V lost 6 bases, and 4 bases had no gene match. This CDR3 spans 14 amino acids. Germline CDR1 is LNHNV and CDR2 is YYDKDF (reference sequence). CDR3 bases: TGTGCCACCAGACGGGACAGCATGAACACTGAAGCTTTCTTT. This gives the protein CATRRDSMNTEAFF.

Many counts were recorded for this clonotype. The chain recombines TRBV20-1 with TRBJ2-3; no definite D call. Germline V gives CDR1 DFQATT, CDR2 SNEGSKA (reference sequence). The ends were cut back, 8 bases at V and 0 bases at J, with 6 bases in the middle. The CDR3 is made up of 11 amino acids. The CDR3 spells CSTASTDTQYF. CDR3 coding DNA: TGCAGTACTGCCAGCACAGATACGCAGTATTTT.

This clonotype showed up just a few times. The gene calls are TRBV5-5 and TRBJ2-2; TRBD2 matches at 13 bases. This CDR3 comprises 16 residues. With 3 bases clipped from V and 5 bases from J, the junction kept 4 bases outside the gene matches. Germline V gives CDR1 SGHKS, CDR2 YYEKEE (reference sequence). CDR3 residues: CASSYATSGGTGELFF. CDR3 bases: TGTGCCAGCAGCTACGCGACTAGCGGGGGGACCGGGGAGCTGTTTTTT. Full variable domain (rest looked up from reference TRBV5-5 and TRBJ2-2): DAGVTQSPTHLIKTRGQQVTLRCSPISGHKSVSWYQQVLGQGPQFIFQYYEKEERGRGNFPDRFSARQFPNYSSELNVNALLLGDSALYLCASSYATSGGTGELFFGEGSRLTVL.

This clonotype was seen at least ten times. Written as DNA, the CDR3 is TGTGCCAGCAGTCTTGGGGGCCGGGTGGGGACCCAGTACTTC. Translated: CASSLGGRVGTQYF. The chain is built from TRBV7-2 and TRBJ2-5, with a tentative D call TRBD1 (6 bases). The germline gives CDR1 SGHTA, CDR2 FQGNSA. The CDR3 consists of 14 residues. V lost 6 bases and J 7 bases, leaving 18 bases between the germline ends.

This clonotype was seen ten or more times. The chain links TRBV3-1 to TRBJ1-2; D is uncertain. V lost 4 bases, J lost 3 bases, and 6 bases lay in between. The CDR3 loop spans 12 amino acids. Germline loops: CDR1 LGHDT, CDR2 YNNKEL (reference sequence). The CDR3 protein is CASSRGDYGYTF. Here the CDR3 DNA reads TGTGCCAGCAGCCGAGGAGACTATGGCTACACCTTC.

This chain uses TRBV3-1 with TRBJ1-4, with D perhaps TRBD1 (5 bases). The V and J ends lost 2 bases and 4 bases respectively, with 14 bases between them. Germline assignment: CDR1 LGHDT and CDR2 YNNKEL (reference sequence). The CDR3 sequence is 16 residues long. The CDR3 region is CASSQTPAGHNEKLFF. DNA for the CDR3: TGTGCCAGCAGCCAAACCCCCGCGGGGCATAATGAAAAACTGTTTTTT.

This clonotype was found a few times. The V gene is TRBV5-5, the J gene TRBJ2-7; 12 positions match TRBD1. The CDR3 is 14 residues long. Germline CDR1 is SGHKS and CDR2 is YYEKEE (reference sequence). The V segment lost 4 bases and the J segment 6 bases; nucleotides outside the gene matches: 5. The CDR3 coding sequence is TGTGCCAGCAGCGGTACGGGACAGGGGGCCGAGCAGTACTTC. It encodes CASSGTGQGAEQYF. Variable domain in full (rest from reference TRBV5-5 and TRBJ2-7): DAGVTQSPTHLIKTRGQQVTLRCSPISGHKSVSWYQQVLGQGPQFIFQYYEKEERGRGNFPDRFSARQFPNYSSELNVNALLLGDSALYLCASSGTGQGAEQYFGPGTRLTVT.

The chain combines TRBV2 with TRBJ2-3; 7 bases line up with TRBD2. This CDR3 is built from 13 residues. Looked up from germline, CDR1 is SNHLY and CDR2 is FYNNEI. J lost 5 bases, V lost 8 bases, and 7 bases had no gene match. The CDR3 spells CASAASGRDTQYF. The CDR3 DNA reads TGTGCCAGCGCGGCTAGCGGAAGAGATACGCAGTATTTT.